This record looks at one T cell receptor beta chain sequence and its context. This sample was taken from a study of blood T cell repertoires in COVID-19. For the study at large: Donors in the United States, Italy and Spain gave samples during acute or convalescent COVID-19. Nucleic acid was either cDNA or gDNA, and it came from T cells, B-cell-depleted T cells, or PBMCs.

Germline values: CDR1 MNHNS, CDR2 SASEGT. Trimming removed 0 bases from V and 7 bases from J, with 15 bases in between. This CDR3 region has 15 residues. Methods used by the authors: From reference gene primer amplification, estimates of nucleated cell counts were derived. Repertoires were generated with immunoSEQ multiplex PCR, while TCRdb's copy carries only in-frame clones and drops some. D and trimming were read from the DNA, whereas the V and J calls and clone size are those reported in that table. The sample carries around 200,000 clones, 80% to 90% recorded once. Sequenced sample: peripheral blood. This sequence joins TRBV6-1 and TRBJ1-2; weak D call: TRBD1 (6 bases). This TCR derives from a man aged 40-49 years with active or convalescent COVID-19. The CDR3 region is CASSEAGPGVGGYTF. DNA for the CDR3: TGTGCCAGCAGTGAAGCGGGCCCAGGGGTGGGTGGCTACACCTTC.